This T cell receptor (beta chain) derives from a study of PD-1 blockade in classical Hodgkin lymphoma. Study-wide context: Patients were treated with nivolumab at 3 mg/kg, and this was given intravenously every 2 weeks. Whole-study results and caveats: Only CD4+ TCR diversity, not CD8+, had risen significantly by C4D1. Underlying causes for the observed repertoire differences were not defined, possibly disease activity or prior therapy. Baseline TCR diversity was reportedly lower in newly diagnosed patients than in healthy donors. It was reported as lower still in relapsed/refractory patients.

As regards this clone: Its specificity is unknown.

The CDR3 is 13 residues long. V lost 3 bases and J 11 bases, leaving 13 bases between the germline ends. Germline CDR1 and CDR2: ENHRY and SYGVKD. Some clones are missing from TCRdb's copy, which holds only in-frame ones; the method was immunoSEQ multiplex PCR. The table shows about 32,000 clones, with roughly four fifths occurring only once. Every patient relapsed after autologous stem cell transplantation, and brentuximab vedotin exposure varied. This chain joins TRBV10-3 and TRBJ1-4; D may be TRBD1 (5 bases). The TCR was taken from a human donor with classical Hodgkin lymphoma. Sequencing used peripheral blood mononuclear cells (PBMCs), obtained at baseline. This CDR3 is CAISDPDSQKLFF. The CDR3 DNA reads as TGTGCCATCAGTGACCCAGACAGTCAGAAACTGTTTTTT.